A selection of T cell receptor beta chains follows, all from one sample in a study of cytomegalovirus exposure and HLA in healthy donors. Produced via immunoSEQ multiplex PCR; TCRdb's table is partial and in-frame only. The data show 150,000 to 180,000 clones, around 81% seen once. Sequencing used PBMCs. Source of these receptors: a woman aged 40 to 50 in good health and CMV-seropositive. The CDR3 runs from the conserved cysteine through the conserved F or W. Each record gives: clone size, J gene, V gene, D gene, CDR3 DNA, CDR3 protein. A D gene is named only where the DNA matches it firmly. Size is stated for part of the rows, as once, few or many counts, or as a class when the clone is expanded.

abundance: .
j_gene: TRBJ1-6
v_gene: TRBV4-1
d_gene: .
CDR3nt: TGCGCCAGCAGCCAAGATAGGGGGAGGGCATCACCCCTCCACTTT
CDR3aa: CASSQDRGRASPLHF

abundance: .
j_gene: TRBJ2-5
v_gene: TRBV5-6
d_gene: TRBD2
CDR3nt: TGTGCCAGCAGCTTCGGGACTAGCGCGAGTGAAGAGACCCAGTACTTC
CDR3aa: CASSFGTSASEETQYF

abundance: .
j_gene: TRBJ2-7
v_gene: TRBV29-1
d_gene: .
CDR3nt: TGCAGCGTTGTGGTTAGCTCCGAGCAGTACTTC
CDR3aa: CSVVVSSEQYF

abundance: few
j_gene: TRBJ1-4
v_gene: TRBV6-5
d_gene: .
CDR3nt: TGTGCCAGCAGTTACGGCGGACAGATTAATGAAAAACTGTTTTTT
CDR3aa: CASSYGGQINEKLFF

abundance: .
j_gene: TRBJ2-2
v_gene: TRBV9
d_gene: TRBD2
CDR3nt: TGTGCCAGCAGCGCAAGCGGGAGGGCCGGGGAGCTGTTTTTT
CDR3aa: CASSASGRAGELFF

abundance: .
j_gene: TRBJ2-5
v_gene: TRBV11-2
d_gene: TRBD2
CDR3nt: TGTGCCAGCAGCCAATTCGTAGCGGGAGGGAAAGGGGAGACCCAGTACTTC
CDR3aa: CASSQFVAGGKGETQYF

abundance: .
j_gene: TRBJ2-5
v_gene: TRBV25-1
d_gene: TRBD1
CDR3nt: TGTGCCAGCAGTGCTTGGACAGGGGGAGAGACCCAGTACTTC
CDR3aa: CASSAWTGGETQYF

abundance: .
j_gene: TRBJ2-1
v_gene: TRBV29-1
d_gene: TRBD1
CDR3nt: TGCAGCGTCCCACAACAGGGGGCTTCTATTTCCTACAATGAGCAGTTCTTC
CDR3aa: CSVPQQGASISYNEQFF

abundance: .
j_gene: TRBJ2-6
v_gene: TRBV5-6
d_gene: TRBD2
CDR3nt: TGTGCCAGCAGCCCCGGGACTAGCGGGAGGGTGGGGGCCAACGTCCTGACTTTC
CDR3aa: CASSPGTSGRVGANVLTF

abundance: .
j_gene: TRBJ1-5
v_gene: TRBV18
d_gene: TRBD1
CDR3nt: TGTGCCAGCTCACCCGGACAGGGTAGCAATCAGCCCCAGCATTTT
CDR3aa: CASSPGQGSNQPQHF

abundance: .
j_gene: TRBJ2-1
v_gene: TRBV19
d_gene: .
CDR3nt: TGTGCCAGTAGTATCTCCCTCAGGGAGCAGTTCTTC
CDR3aa: CASSISLREQFF

abundance: once
j_gene: TRBJ2-1
v_gene: TRBV29-1
d_gene: TRBD2
CDR3nt: TGCAGCGCCGGACTAGCGGGGGATTCTGAGCAGTTCTTC
CDR3aa: CSAGLAGDSEQFF